The rows below give T cell receptor beta chains drawn from one sample of a study of long-term antiretroviral therapy in people with HIV. This table comes from immunoSEQ multiplex PCR, and its TCRdb copy is limited to in-frame clones, with some not included. This table holds around 35,000 clones, approximately 84% found once. The sequenced sample was unsorted PBMCs, obtained 3.1 years after starting antiretroviral therapy. The receptors shown here come from a woman aged 50 to 60 with HIV. Both conserved end residues are part of each CDR3. The D gene is left open where the match is weak. The size entry is marked missing in some rows and otherwise reads once, few, many or a size class.

j_call,v_call,d_call,clone_size,cdr3_nt,cdr3_aa
TRBJ2-7,TRBV5-1,-,-,TGCGCCAGCAGCTCGTTCGACGTAGCCTACGAGCAGTACTTC,CASSSFDVAYEQYF
TRBJ1-1,TRBV6-1,-,few,TGTGCCACCGGGAAATGGAACACTGAAGCTTTCTTT,CATGKWNTEAFF
TRBJ1-4,TRBV6-5,-,few,TGTGCCAGCAGGATCGGACCCTCGGAAAAACTGTTTTTT,CASRIGPSEKLFF
TRBJ2-4,TRBV11-2,TRBD1,-,TGTGCCAGCAGCTTGCAGGGACAGTCCAAAAACATTCAGTACTTC,CASSLQGQSKNIQYF
TRBJ1-2,TRBV6-1,-,-,TGTGCCAGCAGTCCCAGGGAGAACTATGGCTACACCTTC,CASSPRENYGYTF
TRBJ2-5,TRBV11-2,-,-,TGTGCCAGCAGCACGGGGTTGGGAGAGACCCAGTACTTC,CASSTGLGETQYF
TRBJ2-2,TRBV7-2,-,few,TGTGCCAGCAGCTTAGTCGGAGGGAGGACCGGGGAGCTGTTTTTT,CASSLVGGRTGELFF
TRBJ2-5,TRBV5-1,TRBD1,-,TGCGCCAGCAGCCTGGGACAGCAAGAGACCCAGTACTTC,CASSLGQQETQYF
TRBJ2-3,TRBV7-3,TRBD2,few,TGTGCCAGCAGGTTGGGACTAGCGGGGGGGCCAGATACGCAGTATTTT,CASRLGLAGGPDTQYF
TRBJ1-1,TRBV7-3,-,-,TGTGCCAGCAGCTTAAGGCGGGACACTGAAGCTTTCTTT,CASSLRRDTEAFF
TRBJ2-5,TRBV11-2,-,-,TGTGCCAGCAGCTCCCCCGGGTCCCAAGAGACCCAGTACTTC,CASSSPGSQETQYF
TRBJ2-5,TRBV5-6,TRBD1,once,TGTGCCAGCAGCCCTATGGGACAGGGAGAGACCCAGTACTTC,CASSPMGQGETQYF
TRBJ2-2,TRBV30,-,few,TGTGCCTGGAGTGATCTGGGGAACACCGGGGAGCTGTTTTTT,CAWSDLGNTGELFF
TRBJ2-1,TRBV5-1,TRBD2,-,TGCGCCAGCAGCACAAGGACTAGCGAGGATGAGCAGTTCTTC,CASSTRTSEDEQFF
TRBJ2-1,TRBV10-2,TRBD2,once,TGCGCCAGCAGTCCGCGGGGGGGCCGCTATGAGCAGTTCTTC,CASSPRGGRYEQFF
TRBJ2-3,TRBV5-3,-,-,TGTGCCAGAAGCTTGAATCCTTCTAGCACAGATACGCAGTATTTT,CARSLNPSSTDTQYF
TRBJ1-5,TRBV6-1,TRBD1,-,TGTGCCAGCAGTGGGAGGGACAGTTATAGCAATCAGCCCCAGCATTTT,CASSGRDSYSNQPQHF
TRBJ1-1,TRBV9,-,-,TGTGCCAGCAGCGTAGCGGAGACTAGGGGTGAAGCTTTCTTT,CASSVAETRGEAFF
TRBJ1-6,TRBV25-1,-,-,TGTGCCAGCAGTGAAAGTTGGATTTATAATTCACCCCTCCACTTT,CASSESWIYNSPLHF
TRBJ1-6,TRBV7-9,-,-,TGTGCCAGCAGCCCGGGGGGTAATTCACCCCTCCACTTT,CASSPGGNSPLHF
TRBJ1-1,TRBV7-9,TRBD1,-,TGTGCCAGCAGCCTGGGACAGAGCGAAGCTTTCTTT,CASSLGQSEAFF
TRBJ1-2,TRBV5-1,-,-,TGCGCCAGCAGCTTTGGCCCCTATGGCTACACCTTC,CASSFGPYGYTF
TRBJ1-5,TRBV19,-,-,TGTGCCAGTAGTATACCGCGGCAAAATCAGCCCCAGCATTTT,CASSIPRQNQPQHF
TRBJ2-2,TRBV10-3,TRBD1,-,TGTGCCATCAGTGGGACAGGGGAGAACGGGGAGCTGTTTTTT,CAISGTGENGELFF
TRBJ1-5,TRBV6-6,-,-,TGTGCCAGCAGTTACGGCTCTCAGCCCCAGCATTTT,CASSYGSQPQHF
TRBJ2-7,TRBV2,TRBD1,-,TGTGCCAGCATCGACGAGTTTTGGGGGCAGGGGGCAACATACGAGCAGTACTTC,CASIDEFWGQGATYEQYF
TRBJ1-5,TRBV18,TRBD1,-,TGTGCCAGCTCACCGAGGAACTTAGACAGGGGACAAGACAATCAGCCCCAGCATTTT,CASSPRNLDRGQDNQPQHF
TRBJ1-2,TRBV7-9,-,few,TGTGCCAGCAGCTTAGTACAGCAAAACTACACCTTC,CASSLVQQNYTF
TRBJ1-4,TRBV28,-,-,TGTGCCATCGCGACGCCGGGGCGCCGGGGTGAAAAACTGTTTTTT,CAIATPGRRGEKLFF
TRBJ1-2,TRBV14,TRBD1,few,TGTGCCAGCAGCCAACTTGACAGGGGAAGCGATGGCTACACCTTC,CASSQLDRGSDGYTF
TRBJ2-2,TRBV19,TRBD2,-,TGTGCCAGTAGAGAGGCGGGGGGGCACACCGGGGAGCTGTTTTTT,CASREAGGHTGELFF
TRBJ2-3,TRBV2,TRBD2,-,TGTGCCAGCAGTGAAGGGGAGGGTGATACGCAGTATTTT,CASSEGEGDTQYF
TRBJ1-2,TRBV5-1,-,-,TGCGCCAGCAGCTTGGAAGGGACTCACAACTATGGCTACACCTTC,CASSLEGTHNYGYTF
TRBJ1-6,TRBV6-5,-,-,TGTGCCAGCAGTTACTCCGGGGGAGGGAATTCACCCCTCCACTTT,CASSYSGGGNSPLHF
TRBJ1-5,TRBV27,-,-,TGTGCCAGCAGTTTAATCGGTGGACGATATAGCAATCAGCCCCAGCATTTT,CASSLIGGRYSNQPQHF
TRBJ1-2,TRBV7-8,TRBD1,-,TGTGCCAGCAGCCTCGGGACAGGGGGGGCCTATGGCTACACCTTC,CASSLGTGGAYGYTF